This T cell receptor beta chain is from a study of graft-versus-host responses after intestinal transplantation. Overall study: Every one of the recipients received anti-thymocyte globulin induction and afterwards took tacrolimus and steroids for around 3 years. Notes on the study in general: The recipient marrow held GvH clones, and some of them showed up first in ileum or blood.

The method was immunoSEQ multiplex PCR; TCRdb's version includes in-frame clones alone and lacks a portion of them. This sample has tens of thousands of clones, with about 90% found just once. The CDR3 has 13 amino acids. Trimming took off 3 bases at V and 2 bases at J, with 5 bases between the two ends. Germline V gives CDR1 MGHDK, CDR2 SYGVNS. As regards this clone: Its antigen remains unknown.

This TCR derives from a human donor who was the organ donor for an intestinal transplant. The chain employs TRBV25-1 and TRBJ1-5, with a tentative D call TRBD1 (5 bases). Source: unstimulated CD4+ T cells sorted from spleen or lymph node cells, taken before transplant. The CDR3 nucleotides are TGTGCCAGCAGTGACAGGGGCAATCAGCCCCAGCATTTT. Translated, it gives CASSDRGNQPQHF. The whole variable domain, remainder taken from reference TRBV25-1 and TRBJ1-5, is EADIYQTPRYLVIGTGKKITLECSQTMGHDKMYWYQQDPGMELHLIHYSYGVNSTEKGDLSSESTVSRIRTEHFPLTLESARPSHTSQYLCASSDRGNQPQHFGDGTRLSIL.